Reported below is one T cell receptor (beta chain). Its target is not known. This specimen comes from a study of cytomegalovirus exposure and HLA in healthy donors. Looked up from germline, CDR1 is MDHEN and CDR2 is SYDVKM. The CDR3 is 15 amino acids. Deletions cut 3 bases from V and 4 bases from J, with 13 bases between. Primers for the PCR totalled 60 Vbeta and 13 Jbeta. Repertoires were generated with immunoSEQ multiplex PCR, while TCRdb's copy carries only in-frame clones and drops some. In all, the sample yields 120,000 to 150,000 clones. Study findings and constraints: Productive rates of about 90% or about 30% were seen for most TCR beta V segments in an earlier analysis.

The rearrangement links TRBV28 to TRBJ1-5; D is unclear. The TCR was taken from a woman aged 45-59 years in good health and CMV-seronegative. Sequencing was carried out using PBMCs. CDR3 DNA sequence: TGTGCCAGCAGTTTTAGATCCCTTCTTAATCAGCCCCAGCATTTT. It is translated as CASSFRSLLNQPQHF.